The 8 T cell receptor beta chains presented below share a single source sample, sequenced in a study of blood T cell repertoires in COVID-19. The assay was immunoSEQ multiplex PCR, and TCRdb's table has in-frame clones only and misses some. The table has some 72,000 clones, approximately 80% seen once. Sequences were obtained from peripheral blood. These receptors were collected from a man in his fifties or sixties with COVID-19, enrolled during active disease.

The CDR3 DNA reads as TGTGCCACCAGCAGGGCTAGCGGGTTAGATGAGCAGTTCTTC. This encodes CATSRASGLDEQFF. The chain employs TRBV15 and TRBJ2-1, with TRBD2 identical over 8 bases. CDR1 is LNHNV and CDR2 is YYDKDF in the germline V gene (reference sequence). CDR3 length: 14 amino acids. V gave up 3 bases and J gave up 8 bases; unmatched junction bases: 6.

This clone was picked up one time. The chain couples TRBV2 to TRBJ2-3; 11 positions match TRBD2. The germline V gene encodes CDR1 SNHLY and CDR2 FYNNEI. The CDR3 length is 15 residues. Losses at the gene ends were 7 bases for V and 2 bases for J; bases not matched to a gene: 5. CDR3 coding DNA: TGTGCCAGCACCGAGGGACTAGCGGCCACAGATACGCAGTATTTT. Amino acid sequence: CASTEGLAATDTQYF.

CDR3 sequence reads: CASSALPSGFNNEQFF. CDR3 nucleotides: TGTGCCAGCAGCGCCCTGCCCAGCGGGTTTAACAATGAGCAGTTCTTC. The chain employs TRBV9 and TRBJ2-1, with D perhaps matching TRBD2 (6 bases). The length of the CDR3 is 16 residues. Germline CDR1 reads SGDLS; CDR2 reads YYNGEE. Trimming took off 3 bases at V and 5 bases at J, with 18 bases between the two ends.

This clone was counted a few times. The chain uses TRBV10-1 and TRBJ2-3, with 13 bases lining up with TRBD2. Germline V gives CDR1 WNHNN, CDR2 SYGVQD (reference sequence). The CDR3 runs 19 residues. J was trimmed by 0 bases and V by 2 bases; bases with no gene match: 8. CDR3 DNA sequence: TGCGCCAGCAGTGAGCCCACTAGCGGGAGGGCCTCGAGCACAGATACGCAGTATTTT. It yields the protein CASSEPTSGRASSTDTQYF.

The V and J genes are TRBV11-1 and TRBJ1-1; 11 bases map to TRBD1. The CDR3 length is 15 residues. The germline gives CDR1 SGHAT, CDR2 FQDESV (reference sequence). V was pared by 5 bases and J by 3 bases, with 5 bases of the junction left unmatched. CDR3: CASSPRTGGYTEAFF. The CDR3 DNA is TGTGCCAGCAGCCCGCGGACAGGGGGCTACACTGAAGCTTTCTTT.

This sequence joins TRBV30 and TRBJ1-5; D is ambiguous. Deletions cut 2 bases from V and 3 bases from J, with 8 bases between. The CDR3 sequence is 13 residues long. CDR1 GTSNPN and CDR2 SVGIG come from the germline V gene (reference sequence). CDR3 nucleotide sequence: TGTGCCTGGAGTACCGCGATCAATCAGCCCCAGCATTTT. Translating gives CAWSTAINQPQHF.

This chain's CDR3 is CASSLARGRDIQETQYF. DNA for the CDR3: TGTGCCAGCAGCTTGGCCCGGGGCCGGGACATCCAAGAGACCCAGTACTTC. The chain carries TRBV5-6 and TRBJ2-5; D might be TRBD1 (6 bases). Germline CDR1 is SGHDT and CDR2 is YYEEEE. The CDR3 is made up of 17 amino acids. V was trimmed by 0 bases and J by 1 base, leaving 16 bases between them.

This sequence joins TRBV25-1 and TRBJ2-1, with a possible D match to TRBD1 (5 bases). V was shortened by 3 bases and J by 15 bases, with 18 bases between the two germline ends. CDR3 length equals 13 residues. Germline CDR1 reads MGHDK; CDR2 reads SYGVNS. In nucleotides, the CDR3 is TGTGCCAGCAGTGAGTCGCCTTTAATTGGGGCGTTCTTC. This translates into CASSESPLIGAFF.